This passage covers 13 T cell receptor beta chains from one sample sequenced in a study of cytomegalovirus exposure and HLA in healthy donors. PCR used 60 Vbeta primers and 13 Jbeta primers. Profiled with immunoSEQ multiplex PCR; TCRdb holds only in-frame clones, not every one. Among around 110,000 clones, over 8% were seen once, and the ten largest hold 2.5% to 3.5%. The sample consisted of PBMCs. These receptors came from a man in his thirties or forties in good health and CMV-seronegative.

V and J are TRBV7-9 and TRBJ2-5; TRBD2 matches 10 bases. Germline-derived CDR1 and CDR2 are SEHNR and FQNEAQ (reference sequence). Germline trimming cut 5 bases from V and 1 base from J; bases unmatched to any gene: 10. The CDR3 is 17 amino acids. The CDR3 nucleotides are TGTGCCAGCAGCCCAACCTACAGGACTAGCGGCCAAGAGACCCAGTACTTC. Translated: CASSPTYRTSGQETQYF. Filled out from reference TRBV7-9 and TRBJ2-5, the complete variable domain reads DTGVSQNPRHKITKRGQNVTFRCDPISEHNRLYWYRQTLGQGPEFLTYFQNEAQLEKSRLLSDRFSAERPKGSFSTLEIQRTEQGDSAMYLCASSPTYRTSGQETQYFGPGTRLLVL.

This clone was observed a few times. The chain employs TRBV6-1 and TRBJ2-7; D ambiguous. The CDR3 spans 10 residues. Germline V gene lookup returns CDR1 MNHNS and CDR2 SASEGT. Trimming removed 11 bases at V and 2 bases at J, with 7 bases between. CDR3 in amino acids: CACETYEQYF. In nucleotides, the CDR3 is TGTGCCTGCGAAACCTACGAGCAGTACTTC.

This clone was seen more than once but under ten times. This chain links TRBV2 with TRBJ2-1; 12 nucleotides align to TRBD2. The CDR3 is 16 residues long. J was trimmed by 3 bases and V by 4 bases; bases with no gene match: 4. Germline V gene sequence: CDR1 SNHLY, CDR2 FYNNEI. CDR3 loop: CASSVGLAGLYNEQFF. Written as DNA, the CDR3 is TGTGCCAGCAGTGTCGGACTAGCGGGGCTCTACAATGAGCAGTTCTTC.

In its sample, this clone was seen a few times. The J gene is TRBJ1-1, the V gene TRBV15; a weak D match, TRBD1 (5 bases). Trimming shortened V by 0 bases and J by 10 bases, and 15 bases separated the two germline ends. The CDR3 spans 14 residues. CDR1 is LNHNV, CDR2 YYDKDF, per germline (reference sequence). CDR3 DNA sequence: TGTGCCACCAGCAGAGATCAGGTGGGGCGGATAGCTTTCTTT. Translation: CATSRDQVGRIAFF.

This clone was seen a handful of times. The chain couples TRBV10-3 to TRBJ2-7; D unclear. CDR1 and CDR2 (germline): ENHRY, SYGVKD. V lost 4 bases, J lost 5 bases, and 24 bases lay in between. The CDR3 consists of 17 residues. The CDR3 bases are TGTGCCATCAGTGGGTCAGATCACCGGGTTCCGGCCAACGAGCAGTACTTC. Encoded protein: CAISGSDHRVPANEQYF.

This clone was recorded a few times. The V call is TRBV12-5, the J call TRBJ2-3, with a weak D call TRBD2 (5 bases). There are 12 residues in the CDR3. Trimming pared 6 bases from V and 6 bases from J, leaving 10 bases between. Germline V gene lookup returns CDR1 LGHNT and CDR2 FRNRAP. CDR3 in amino acids: CASGGRSDTQYF. The CDR3 bases are TGTGCTAGTGGAGGGAGATCTGATACGCAGTATTTT.

CDR3 protein: CASSLPWGAGNEQFF. CDR3 DNA: TGTGCCAGCAGCCTCCCCTGGGGCGCGGGGAATGAGCAGTTCTTC. This sequence joins TRBV28 and TRBJ2-1; TRBD2 might be the D (6 bases). Trimming took off 6 bases at V and 7 bases at J, with 19 bases between the two ends. Per germline, CDR1 MDHEN and CDR2 SYDVKM. The CDR3 has 15 amino acids.

The gene calls are TRBV30 and TRBJ1-1; no clear D. V was pared by 3 bases and J by 0 bases, with 23 bases between. The CDR3 loop spans 18 amino acids. The V gene's germline CDR1 is GTSNPN and CDR2 SVGIG (reference sequence). CDR3 in amino acids: CAWSLIRWVGGVNTEAFF. The CDR3 DNA follows: TGTGCCTGGAGCCTAATACGATGGGTGGGAGGCGTGAACACTGAAGCTTTCTTT.

This clone was picked up a small number of times. The genes are TRBV18 and TRBJ2-7; the match to TRBD1 covers 7 bases. Unmatched junction bases numbered 7, after V lost 6 bases and J lost 2 bases. The CDR3 covers 14 residues. Germline loops: CDR1 KGHSH, CDR2 LQKENI. The CDR3 is CASSPGDRAYEQYF. The CDR3 DNA is TGTGCCAGCTCTCCCGGGGACAGAGCCTACGAGCAGTACTTC.

The chain has TRBV28 and TRBJ2-7; TRBD2 matches 13 bases. V shed 6 bases and J 2 bases; nucleotides not matched to a gene: 1. The germline CDR1 and CDR2 sequences are MDHEN and SYDVKM. The CDR3 has 14 residues. For the CDR3, the DNA is TGTGCCAGCAGGACTAGCGGGGGGACCTACGAGCAGTACTTC. The encoded protein is CASRTSGGTYEQYF.

There are a few counts of this clone. The chain links TRBV7-9 to TRBJ1-5, with TRBD1 matching 7 bases. Losses at the gene ends were 5 bases for V and 7 bases for J; bases not matched to a gene: 5. The germline CDR1 and CDR2 sequences are SEHNR and FQNEAQ (reference sequence). This CDR3 has 13 amino acids. The CDR3 loop reads CASSSLQGQPQHF. CDR3 sequence (DNA): TGTGCCAGCAGCAGCTTACAGGGGCAGCCCCAGCATTTT.

The chain uses TRBV28 and TRBJ1-5; perhaps TRBD1 as D (5 bases). The CDR3 runs 16 residues. Germline V gene lookup returns CDR1 MDHEN and CDR2 SYDVKM. Trimming took off 5 bases at V and 3 bases at J, with 17 bases between the two ends. The CDR3 nucleotides are TGTGCCAGCAGTCCCCGGTGGGGGGGTTCCAATCAGCCCCAGCATTTT. It is translated as CASSPRWGGSNQPQHF.

V is TRBV7-8 and J is TRBJ2-3; 13 nucleotides line up with TRBD2. The V segment lost 5 bases and the J segment 4 bases; nucleotides outside the gene matches: 12. This CDR3 is built from 18 residues. Germline CDR1 reads SGHVS; CDR2 reads FQNEAQ. The CDR3 DNA reads TGTGCCAGCAGCGACGACTCTGGACTAGCGGGAGTTGCAGATACGCAGTATTTT. This translates into CASSDDSGLAGVADTQYF.